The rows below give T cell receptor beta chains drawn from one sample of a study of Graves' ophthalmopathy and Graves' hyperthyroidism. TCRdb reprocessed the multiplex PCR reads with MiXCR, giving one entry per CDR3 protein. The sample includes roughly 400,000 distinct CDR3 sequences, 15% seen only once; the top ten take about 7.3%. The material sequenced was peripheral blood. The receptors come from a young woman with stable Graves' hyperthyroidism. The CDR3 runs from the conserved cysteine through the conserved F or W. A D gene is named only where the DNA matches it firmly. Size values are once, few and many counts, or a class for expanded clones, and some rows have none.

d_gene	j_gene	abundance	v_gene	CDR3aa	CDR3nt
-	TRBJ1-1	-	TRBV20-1	CSARGNPGSEAFF	TGCAGTGCTAGAGGGAATCCGGGCTCCGAAGCTTTCTTT
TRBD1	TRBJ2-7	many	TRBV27	CASSLSQTGGHEQYF	TGTGCCAGCAGTTTATCCCAGACAGGGGGACACGAGCAGTACTTC
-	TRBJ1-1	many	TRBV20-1	CSATRQGSTEAFF	TGCAGTGCTACACGTCAGGGGTCCACTGAAGCTTTCTTT
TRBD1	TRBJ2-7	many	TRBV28	CASSAPQGTVSYEQYF	TGTGCCAGCAGTGCCCCACAGGGGACAGTTTCCTACGAGCAGTACTTC
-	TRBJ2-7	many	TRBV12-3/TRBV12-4	CASSRQGGEDYEQYF	TGTGCCAGCAGTCGCCAGGGGGGGGAGGATTACGAGCAGTACTTC
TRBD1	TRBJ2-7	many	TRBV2	CASLNRGNDYEQYF	TGTGCCAGCTTAAACAGGGGGAATGATTACGAGCAGTACTTC
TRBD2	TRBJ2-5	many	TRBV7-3	CASSFAGGPATQYF	TGTGCCAGCAGCTTTGCGGGGGGGCCGGCGACCCAGTACTTC
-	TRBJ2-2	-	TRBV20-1	CSASPVGRTGELFF	TGCAGTGCTAGCCCCGTGGGTCGTACCGGGGAGCTGTTTTTT
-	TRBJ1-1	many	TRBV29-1	CSVEDRAGSKNTEAFF	TGCAGCGTTGAAGATCGGGCGGGCAGCAAGAACACTGAAGCTTTCTTT
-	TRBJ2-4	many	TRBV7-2	CASSLARTKLKNIQYF	TGTGCCAGCAGCTTAGCGAGGACCAAGTTAAAAAACATTCAGTACTTC
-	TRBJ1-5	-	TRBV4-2	CASSQDGRQLIWPQHF	TGTGCCAGCAGCCAAGATGGAAGACAGCTCATTTGGCCCCAGCATTTT
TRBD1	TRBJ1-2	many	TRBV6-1	CASSTRDRGGGYTF	TGTGCCAGCAGCACCCGGGACAGGGGTGGTGGCTACACCTTC
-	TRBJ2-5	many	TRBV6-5	CASINPSRGETQYF	TGTGCCAGCATTAACCCAAGCAGAGGGGAGACCCAGTACTTC
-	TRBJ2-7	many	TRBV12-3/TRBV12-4	CASSLRDEQYF	TGTGCCAGCAGTTTAAGGGACGAGCAGTACTTC
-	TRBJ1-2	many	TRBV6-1	CASGGRLTF	TGTGCCAGCGGGGGGCGGCTCACCTTC
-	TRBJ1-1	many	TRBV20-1	CSASITGTTEAFF	TGCAGTGCTAGTATTACAGGGACCACTGAAGCTTTCTTT
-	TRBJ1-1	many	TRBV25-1	CASSELGSIEAFF	TGTGCCAGCAGTGAATTGGGCTCTATAGAAGCTTTCTTT
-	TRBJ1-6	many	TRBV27	CASSLNGPAYNSPLHF	TGTGCCAGCAGTTTAAACGGACCTGCCTATAATTCACCCCTCCACTTT
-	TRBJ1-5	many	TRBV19	CASNPGTQGGQPQHF	TGTGCCAGTAACCCCGGGACTCAAGGGGGGCAGCCCCAGCATTTT
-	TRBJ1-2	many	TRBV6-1	CASRQTANYGYTF	TGTGCCAGCAGGCAGACAGCTAACTATGGCTACACCTTC
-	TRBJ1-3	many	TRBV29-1	CSVEVQGSLRNTIYF	TGCAGCGTTGAAGTACAGGGTAGTCTGAGAAACACCATATATTTT
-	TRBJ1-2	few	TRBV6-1	CASRQMGDLPNYGYTF	TGTGCCAGCCGACAGATGGGAGACCTCCCTAACTATGGCTACACCTTC
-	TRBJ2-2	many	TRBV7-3	CASSLTPGGELFF	TGTGCCAGCAGCTTAACACCGGGCGGGGAGCTGTTTTTT
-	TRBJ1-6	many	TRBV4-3	CASSRKGSPLHF	TGCGCCAGCAGCCGCAAAGGTTCACCCCTCCACTTT
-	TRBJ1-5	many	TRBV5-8	CASSLTPDPNQPQHF	TGTGCCAGCAGCTTAACCCCTGACCCTAATCAGCCCCAGCATTTT
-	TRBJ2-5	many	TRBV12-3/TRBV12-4	CASRRAIQETQYF	TGTGCCAGCAGACGGGCCATACAAGAGACCCAGTACTTC
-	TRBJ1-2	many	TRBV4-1	CASSQVGRVHPNYGYTF	TGCGCCAGCAGCCAAGTAGGGAGGGTTCACCCTAACTATGGCTACACCTTC
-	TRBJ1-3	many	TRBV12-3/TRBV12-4	CASTTTGPGNTIYF	TGTGCCAGCACCACGACAGGTCCTGGAAACACCATATATTTT
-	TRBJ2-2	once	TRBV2	CASIGLPGELFF	TGTGCCAGCATCGGACTGCCTGGGGAGCTGTTTTTT
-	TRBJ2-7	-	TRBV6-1	CASSEIYSTSYEQYF	TGTGCCAGCAGTGAAATCTACAGTACCTCCTACGAGCAGTACTTC
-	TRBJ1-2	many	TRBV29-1	CSVQQGFGYTF	TGCAGCGTCCAACAGGGATTTGGCTACACCTTC
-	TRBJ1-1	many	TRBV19	CASSIFVGNTEAFF	TGTGCCAGTAGTATCTTCGTGGGGAACACTGAAGCTTTCTTT
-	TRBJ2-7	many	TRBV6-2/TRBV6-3	CASSRDMRNEQYF	TGTGCCAGCAGTCGGGACATGAGGAACGAGCAGTACTTC
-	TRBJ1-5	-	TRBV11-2	CASSLEGASTQPQHF	TGTGCCAGCAGCTTAGAAGGGGCGAGCACTCAGCCCCAGCATTTT
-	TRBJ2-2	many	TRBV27	CASPRIFRNTGELFF	TGTGCCAGCCCCCGGATCTTTAGGAACACCGGGGAGCTGTTTTTT
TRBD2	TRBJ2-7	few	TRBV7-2	CASSPMERGREQYF	TGTGCCAGCAGCCCCATGGAGCGGGGCCGGGAGCAGTACTTC
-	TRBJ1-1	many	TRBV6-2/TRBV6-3	CASSYKGRGFTEAFF	TGTGCCAGCAGTTACAAGGGCCGAGGATTCACTGAAGCTTTCTTT
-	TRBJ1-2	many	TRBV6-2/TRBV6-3	CASSYSMAAFF	TGTGCCAGCAGTTACTCGATGGCTGCCTTCTTC
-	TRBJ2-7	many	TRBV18	CASSPSNGYEQYF	TGTGCCAGCTCACCAAGCAACGGCTACGAGCAGTACTTC
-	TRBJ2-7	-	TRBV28	CASSPLPVSYEQYF	TGTGCCAGCAGTCCCCTGCCAGTTTCTTACGAGCAGTACTTC
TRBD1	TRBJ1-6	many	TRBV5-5	CASSPGQAYNSPLHF	TGTGCCAGCAGCCCAGGACAGGCATATAATTCACCCCTCCACTTT
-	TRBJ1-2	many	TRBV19	CASSRPKERVNYGYTF	TGTGCCAGTAGTCGCCCCAAAGAACGGGTGAACTATGGCTACACCTTC
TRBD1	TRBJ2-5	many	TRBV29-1	CSVEVDREAETQYF	TGCAGCGTCGAAGTCGACAGGGAAGCAGAGACCCAGTACTTC
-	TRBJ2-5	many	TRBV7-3	CASSSSGETQYF	TGTGCCAGCAGCTCCTCAGGAGAGACCCAGTACTTC
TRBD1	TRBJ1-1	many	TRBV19	CASSMGPGQEAFF	TGTGCCAGTAGTATGGGGCCGGGACAGGAAGCTTTCTTT
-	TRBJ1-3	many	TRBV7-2	CASSFVGAGNTIYF	TGTGCCAGCAGCTTCGTTGGGGCTGGAAACACCATATATTTT
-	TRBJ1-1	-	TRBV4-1	CASSQEPGRRNTEAFF	TGCGCCAGCAGCCAAGAACCGGGCAGGAGGAACACTGAAGCTTTCTTT
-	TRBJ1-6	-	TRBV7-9	CASSSGNDNSPLHF	TGTGCCAGCAGTTCGGGGAACGACAATTCACCCCTCCACTTT
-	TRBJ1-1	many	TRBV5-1	CASSLGDLNTEAFF	TGTGCCAGCAGTTTAGGGGACCTGAACACTGAAGCTTTCTTT